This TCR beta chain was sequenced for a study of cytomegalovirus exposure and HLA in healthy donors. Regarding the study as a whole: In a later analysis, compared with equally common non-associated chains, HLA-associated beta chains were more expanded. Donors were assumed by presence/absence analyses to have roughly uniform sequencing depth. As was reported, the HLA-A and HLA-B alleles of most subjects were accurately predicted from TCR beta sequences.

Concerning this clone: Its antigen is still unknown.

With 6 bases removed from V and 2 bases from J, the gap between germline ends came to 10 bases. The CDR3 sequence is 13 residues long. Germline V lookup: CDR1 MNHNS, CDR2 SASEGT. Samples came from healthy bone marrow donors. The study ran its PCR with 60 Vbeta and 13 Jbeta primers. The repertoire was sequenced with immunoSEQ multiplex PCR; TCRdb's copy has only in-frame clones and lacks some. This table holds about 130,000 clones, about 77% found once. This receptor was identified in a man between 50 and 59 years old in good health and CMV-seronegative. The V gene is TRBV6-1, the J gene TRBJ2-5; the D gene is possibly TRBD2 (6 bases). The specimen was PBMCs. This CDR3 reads CASRGDWQETQYF. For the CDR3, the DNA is TGTGCCAGCAGGGGGGACTGGCAAGAGACCCAGTACTTC.